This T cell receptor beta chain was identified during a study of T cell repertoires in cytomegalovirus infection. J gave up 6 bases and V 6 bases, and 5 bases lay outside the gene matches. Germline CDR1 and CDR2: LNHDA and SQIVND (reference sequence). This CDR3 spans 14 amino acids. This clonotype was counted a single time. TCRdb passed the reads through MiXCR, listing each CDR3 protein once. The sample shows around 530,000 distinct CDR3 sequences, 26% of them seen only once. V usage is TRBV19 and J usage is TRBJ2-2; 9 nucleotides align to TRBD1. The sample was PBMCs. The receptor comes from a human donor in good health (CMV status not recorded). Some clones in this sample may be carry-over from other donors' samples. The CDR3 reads CASRGDRDAGELFF. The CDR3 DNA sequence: TGTGCCAGTAGGGGGGACAGGGATGCCGGGGAGCTGTTTTTT.